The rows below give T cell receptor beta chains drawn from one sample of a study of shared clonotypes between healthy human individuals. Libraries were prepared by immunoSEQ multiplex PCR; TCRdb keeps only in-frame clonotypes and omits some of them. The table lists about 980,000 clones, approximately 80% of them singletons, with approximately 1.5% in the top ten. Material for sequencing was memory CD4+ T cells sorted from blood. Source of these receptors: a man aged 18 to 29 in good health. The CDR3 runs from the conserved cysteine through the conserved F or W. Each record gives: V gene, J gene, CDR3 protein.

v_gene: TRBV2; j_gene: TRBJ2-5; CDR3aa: CASSGRQTQETQYF
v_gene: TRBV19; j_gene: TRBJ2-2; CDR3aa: CASITGGGNTGELFF
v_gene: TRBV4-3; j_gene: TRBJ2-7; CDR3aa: CASSQRDEASGYEQYF
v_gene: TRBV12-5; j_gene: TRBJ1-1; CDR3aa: CASGLARDVRATEAFF
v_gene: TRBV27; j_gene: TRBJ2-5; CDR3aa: CASSSSGGRETQYF
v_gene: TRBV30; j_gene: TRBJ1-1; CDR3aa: CAWSQDSYTEAFF
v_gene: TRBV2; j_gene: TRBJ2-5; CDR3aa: CASGSGTRQETQYF
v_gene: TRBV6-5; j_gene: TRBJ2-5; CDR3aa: CASRRRMGTQYF
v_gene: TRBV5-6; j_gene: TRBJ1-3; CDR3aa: CASSFGDKGNTIYF
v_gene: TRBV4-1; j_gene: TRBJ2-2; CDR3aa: CASSQGDRVSGELFF
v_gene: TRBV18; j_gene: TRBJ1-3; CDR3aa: CASSPSGAEGNTIYF
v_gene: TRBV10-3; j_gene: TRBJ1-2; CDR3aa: CAIYRDRVYGYTF
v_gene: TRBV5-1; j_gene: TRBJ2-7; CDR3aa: CASSLGGREQYF
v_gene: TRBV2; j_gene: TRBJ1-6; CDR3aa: CASSNDRGLDSPLHF
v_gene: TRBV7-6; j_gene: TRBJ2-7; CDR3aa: CASSLGRQGSSYEQYF
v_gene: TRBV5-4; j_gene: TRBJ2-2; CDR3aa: CASLAGGAGELFF
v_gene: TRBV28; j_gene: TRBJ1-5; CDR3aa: CASRGDGSTQPQHF
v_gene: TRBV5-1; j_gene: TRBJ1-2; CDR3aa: CASSPVGTDPNYGYTF
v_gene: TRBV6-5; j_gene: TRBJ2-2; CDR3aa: CASSPLAGDTGELFF
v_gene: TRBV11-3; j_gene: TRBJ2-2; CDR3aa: CASSLGTGDTGELFF
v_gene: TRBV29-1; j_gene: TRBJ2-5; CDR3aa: CSGTEETQYF
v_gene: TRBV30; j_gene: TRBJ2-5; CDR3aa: CAWSNNRGGQETQYF